This entry lists 14 T cell receptor beta chains sequenced from one sample in a study of molecular identifiers for immune sequencing clone quantification. In TCRdb, the PCR reads were re-called with MiXCR into one record per CDR3 protein. The data contain over 600,000 distinct CDR3 sequences, just under 20% of them singletons. Sequencing was carried out using naive CD8+ T cells from blood, with Jurkat cell RNA spiked in. Subset reported: FACS-sorted CD8+CD4-CCR7+CD45RA+ naive T cells. These receptor sequences come from a human donor in good health. Some libraries in this study had Jurkat cell RNA spiked in.

This clonotype was seen ten or more times. The V and J genes are TRBV3-1 and TRBJ2-5; 7 bases fit TRBD1. The CDR3 runs 18 residues. The trim removed 0 bases at V and 3 bases at J, leaving 13 bases unmatched. Germline lookup yields CDR1 LGHDT and CDR2 YNNKEL (reference sequence). Here the CDR3 DNA reads TGTGCCAGCAGCCAAGATACGCCGACAGGGATACATGAAGAGACCCAGTACTTC. Translation gives CASSQDTPTGIHEETQYF.

This clonotype was seen a few times. An end of the junction does not agree with germline; a read error may underlie this. The chain recombines TRBV19 with TRBJ2-3; 9 bases are shared with TRBD1. The length of the CDR3 is 14 residues. In germline, CDR1 is LNHDA, CDR2 SQIVND (reference sequence). The CDR3 loop is CASSMGQGTDTRYF. CDR3 nucleotides: TGTGCCAGTAGTATGGGACAGGGCACAGATACGCGGTATTTT.

The chain recombines TRBV27 with TRBJ2-7; D perhaps matches TRBD1 (6 bases). V lost 0 bases and J lost 1, with 10 bases in between. The CDR3 has 15 residues. The germline gives CDR1 MNHEY, CDR2 SMNVEV (reference sequence). CDR3 nucleotides: TGTGCCAGCAGTTTATCGGGGGCCCCTTCCTACGAGCAGTACTTC. This codes for CASSLSGAPSYEQYF.

This clonotype was recorded at least ten times. This rearrangement joins TRBV7-9 to TRBJ1-1, with TRBD1 matching over 9 bases. Germline-derived CDR1 and CDR2 are SEHNR and FQNEAQ (reference sequence). The CDR3 sequence is 16 residues long. V shed 6 bases and J 2 bases; nucleotides not matched to a gene: 10. CDR3 amino acids: CASSPYPGQGNTEAFF. The CDR3 DNA is TGTGCCAGCAGTCCCTACCCGGGACAGGGTAACACTGAAGCTTTCTTT.

This clonotype was counted many times. The gene calls are TRBV4-3 and TRBJ2-7; tentatively, D is TRBD2 (6 bases). Trimming left V 0 bases short and J 4 bases short, with 13 bases between. Germline CDR1 is LGHNA and CDR2 is YSLEER. This CDR3 is 15 amino acids long. This chain's CDR3 is CASSQEVLASYEQYF. The CDR3 DNA follows: TGCGCCAGCAGCCAAGAAGTCCTAGCGAGTTACGAGCAGTACTTC.

The chain carries TRBV2 and TRBJ2-7; 10 bases are shared with TRBD2. CDR1 is SNHLY, CDR2 FYNNEI, per germline. The CDR3 has 16 amino acids. V shed 2 bases, J shed 2 bases, and the junction held 6 bases outside the gene matches. This CDR3 reads CASSESLAGGPYEQYF. CDR3 sequence (DNA): TGTGCCAGCAGTGAATCCTTAGCGGGGGGACCCTACGAGCAGTACTTC.

In its sample, this clonotype was seen many times. V gene TRBV4-3 combines with J gene TRBJ2-7; maybe TRBD1 (6 bases). Trimming pared 0 bases from V and 4 bases from J, leaving 10 bases between. The CDR3 runs to 14 residues. Germline V gene sequence: CDR1 LGHNA, CDR2 YSLEER. CDR3 sequence: CASSQDQGWYEQYF. The CDR3 nucleotides are TGCGCCAGCAGCCAAGACCAGGGGTGGTACGAGCAGTACTTC.

About this clonotype: A much larger clone lies a single base off, so this may be a read error. This chain joins TRBV7-9 and TRBJ1-3; the D is unclear. Germline values: CDR1 SEHNR, CDR2 FQNEAQ (reference sequence). This CDR3 has 14 amino acids. Here the CDR3 reads CAGSPRASGNTIYF. The CDR3 nucleotides read TGTGCCGGCAGCCCACGGGCCTCTGGAAACACCATATATTTT. The entire variable domain, with the rest obtained from reference TRBV7-9 and TRBJ1-3, is as follows: DTGVSQNPRHKITKRGQNVTFRCDPISEHNRLYWYRQTLGQGPEFLTYFQNEAQLEKSRLLSDRFSAERPKGSFSTLEIQRTEQGDSAMYLCAGSPRASGNTIYFGEGSWLTVV.

Concerning this clonotype itself: A much larger clone is a single base away; this may be a read error. This chain connects TRBV12-3 or TRBV12-4 to TRBJ1-1, with a tentative D call TRBD1 (6 bases). Trimming took off 8 bases at V and 3 bases at J, with 16 bases between the two ends. The CDR3 has 14 amino acids. The CDR3 DNA reads TGTGCCAGCGGTCCCACAGGGCCGGACACTGAAGCTTTCTTT. Translation: CASGPTGPDTEAFF.

This rearrangement joins TRBV3-1 to TRBJ2-1, with 9 bases identical to TRBD1. V lost 4 bases to trimming and J lost 9 bases; unmatched junction nucleotides: 13. Germline V gene data show CDR1 as LGHDT and CDR2 as YNNKEL (reference sequence). The CDR3 runs to 16 residues. The CDR3 sequence is CASSLTSGQGWSEQFF. As DNA, the CDR3 is TGTGCCAGCAGCCTAACTTCGGGACAGGGATGGAGTGAGCAGTTCTTC.

This clonotype showed up many times. The V call is TRBV4-1, the J call TRBJ2-3; possible D gene TRBD1, 5 bases. V was clipped by 1 base and J by 1 base, with 15 bases between them. The CDR3 covers 17 residues. Germline-derived CDR1 and CDR2 are MGHRA and YSYEKL. CDR3 amino acids: CASSQATLQVGTDTQYF. CDR3 nucleotides: TGCGCCAGCAGCCAAGCCACCTTACAGGTTGGCACAGATACGCAGTATTTT.

This clonotype was recorded many times. CDR3 region: CASSDPTGANVLTF. The CDR3 DNA follows: TGTGCCAGCAGTGACCCGACAGGGGCCAACGTCCTGACTTTC. The J gene is TRBJ2-6, the V gene TRBV28, with no clear D. Germline V CDR1 and CDR2: MDHEN, SYDVKM. The length of the CDR3 is 14 residues. The V and J ends lost 5 bases and 4 bases respectively, with 9 bases between them.

With regard to this clonotype: An end of the junction does not agree with germline; a read error may underlie this. This rearrangement joins TRBV9 to TRBJ2-3; 9 bases agree with TRBD1. The CDR3 is made up of 14 amino acids. CDR1 and CDR2 (germline): SGDLS, YYNGEE. Here the CDR3 reads CASSADRGTETQYF. CDR3 in DNA: TGTGCCAGCAGCGCGGACAGGGGTACAGAGACGCAGTATTTT. Together with reference TRBV9 and TRBJ2-3, the CDR3 gives the full variable domain: DSGVTQTPKHLITATGQRVTLRCSPRSGDLSVYWYQQSLDQGLQFLIQYYNGEERAKGNILERFSAQQFPDLHSELNLSSLELGDSALYFCASSADRGTETQYFGPGTRLTVL.

This clonotype was recorded many times. The chain couples TRBV9 to TRBJ1-4, with D possibly being TRBD1 (5 bases). The V end lost 3 bases, the J end lost 0 bases, and 12 bases lay between the germline ends. Germline V CDR1 and CDR2: SGDLS, YYNGEE. CDR3 length equals 16 residues. The CDR3 DNA sequence: TGTGCCAGCAGCGAAGGGACTTTGACAACTAATGAAAAACTGTTTTTT. As protein: CASSEGTLTTNEKLFF. The full variable domain, in which reference TRBV9 and TRBJ1-4 provide the parts outside the CDR3, is DSGVTQTPKHLITATGQRVTLRCSPRSGDLSVYWYQQSLDQGLQFLIQYYNGEERAKGNILERFSAQQFPDLHSELNLSSLELGDSALYFCASSEGTLTTNEKLFFGSGTQLSVL.